This is a list of T cell receptor beta chains from one sample in a study of CXCR3-negative and CXCR3-positive naive CD8 T cells. TCRdb reprocessed the 5' RACE reads, with one entry per CDR3 protein and no DNA. The listing records 55,000 to 65,000 distinct CDR3 sequences. Sample: naive CXCR3- CD8+ T cells from blood. These receptors came from a human donor in good health. Some clones in this sample may be carry-over from other donors' samples. Both conserved end residues are part of each CDR3. Fields, in order: clone size, J gene, V gene, CDR3 protein. Rows may omit the clone size; those that give it use once, few, many or a size class.

clone size: .; J gene: TRBJ2-4; V gene: TRBV29-1; CDR3 protein: CSVGDREFNIQYF
clone size: .; J gene: TRBJ2-1; V gene: TRBV12-3/TRBV12-4; CDR3 protein: CASSLGGLAGPNEQFF
clone size: .; J gene: TRBJ2-3; V gene: TRBV9; CDR3 protein: CASSVGGDTQYF
clone size: .; J gene: TRBJ2-1; V gene: TRBV29-1; CDR3 protein: CSARGGNEQFF
clone size: .; J gene: TRBJ2-3; V gene: TRBV12-3/TRBV12-4; CDR3 protein: CASSFSSGGLTDTQYF
clone size: .; J gene: TRBJ2-1; V gene: TRBV13; CDR3 protein: CASSMGLAGRYNEQFF
clone size: .; J gene: TRBJ1-6; V gene: TRBV6-5; CDR3 protein: CASSYLQGSSPLHF
clone size: .; J gene: TRBJ2-4; V gene: TRBV5-1; CDR3 protein: CASSLYSFVGLAKNIQYF
clone size: .; J gene: TRBJ2-3; V gene: TRBV21-1; CDR3 protein: CASTGTSDADTQYF
clone size: .; J gene: TRBJ1-3; V gene: TRBV14; CDR3 protein: CASSLRAYSGNTIYF
clone size: .; J gene: TRBJ2-3; V gene: TRBV7-2; CDR3 protein: CASSVSSPDRGGTDTQYF
clone size: .; J gene: TRBJ1-5; V gene: TRBV14; CDR3 protein: CASSRQSNQPQHF
clone size: .; J gene: TRBJ1-2; V gene: TRBV7-6; CDR3 protein: CASSLEGAPDGYTF
clone size: .; J gene: TRBJ1-2; V gene: TRBV19; CDR3 protein: CASSNSQGHGYTF
clone size: medium-sized; J gene: TRBJ1-3; V gene: TRBV7-6; CDR3 protein: CASSSPPTGDGTIYF
clone size: .; J gene: TRBJ2-2; V gene: TRBV6-2/TRBV6-3; CDR3 protein: CAIDEGVTNTGELFF
clone size: .; J gene: TRBJ2-3; V gene: TRBV2; CDR3 protein: CASSRKRDAPADTQYF
clone size: .; J gene: TRBJ2-7; V gene: TRBV28; CDR3 protein: CASTVDRTYEQYF
clone size: .; J gene: TRBJ1-4; V gene: TRBV28; CDR3 protein: CASSFVRKGFGGEKLFF
clone size: .; J gene: TRBJ2-1; V gene: TRBV4-3; CDR3 protein: CASSQDVRSYNEQFF
clone size: .; J gene: TRBJ2-4; V gene: TRBV7-7; CDR3 protein: CASNKKTINIQYF
clone size: .; J gene: TRBJ1-1; V gene: TRBV10-1; CDR3 protein: CASSDLDRAGTEAFF
clone size: .; J gene: TRBJ2-2; V gene: TRBV6-4; CDR3 protein: CASSDLEGGPSLAGELFF
clone size: .; J gene: TRBJ2-7; V gene: TRBV14; CDR3 protein: CASSQDQVLGDEQYF
clone size: .; J gene: TRBJ2-2; V gene: TRBV29-1; CDR3 protein: CSVTRDREAGELFF
clone size: .; J gene: TRBJ2-3; V gene: TRBV29-1; CDR3 protein: CRVDSRTTDTQYF
clone size: .; J gene: TRBJ2-7; V gene: TRBV7-9; CDR3 protein: CASSPTGTYEQYF
clone size: .; J gene: TRBJ2-7; V gene: TRBV4-2; CDR3 protein: CASSPPRSYEQYF
clone size: .; J gene: TRBJ1-2; V gene: TRBV4-1; CDR3 protein: CASSLRTGDGYTF
clone size: .; J gene: TRBJ2-6; V gene: TRBV5-5; CDR3 protein: CASSLTIGQVPSGANVLTF
clone size: .; J gene: TRBJ2-1; V gene: TRBV20-1; CDR3 protein: CSAETSGRAFGQFF
clone size: .; J gene: TRBJ1-6; V gene: TRBV9; CDR3 protein: CASSAGNQNSPLHF
clone size: .; J gene: TRBJ1-1; V gene: TRBV20-1; CDR3 protein: CSARVHSGGEDTEAFF
clone size: .; J gene: TRBJ2-5; V gene: TRBV6-6; CDR3 protein: CASSISPGALQETQYF
clone size: .; J gene: TRBJ2-7; V gene: TRBV5-1; CDR3 protein: CASSPEGVRSYEQYF
clone size: .; J gene: TRBJ2-1; V gene: TRBV21-1; CDR3 protein: CASSNNRGPSSYNEQFF
clone size: .; J gene: TRBJ2-7; V gene: TRBV6-5; CDR3 protein: CASSYGPVEVQYF
clone size: .; J gene: TRBJ1-2; V gene: TRBV12-3/TRBV12-4; CDR3 protein: CASSPTGTGASGYTF
clone size: .; J gene: TRBJ2-2; V gene: TRBV7-6; CDR3 protein: CASSLELTERGVTGELFF
clone size: .; J gene: TRBJ1-2; V gene: TRBV6-1; CDR3 protein: CASRTTVDANYGYTF
clone size: .; J gene: TRBJ2-3; V gene: TRBV6-4; CDR3 protein: CASSDGTGGTDTQYF
clone size: .; J gene: TRBJ1-4; V gene: TRBV14; CDR3 protein: CASSLRQGATPNEKLFF
clone size: .; J gene: TRBJ2-1; V gene: TRBV3-1; CDR3 protein: CASRQTWGLSSDEQFF
clone size: .; J gene: TRBJ2-2; V gene: TRBV5-5; CDR3 protein: CASSLRVGRRPNTGELFF
clone size: .; J gene: TRBJ2-5; V gene: TRBV28; CDR3 protein: CASSFTSGAPPETQYF
clone size: .; J gene: TRBJ2-7; V gene: TRBV29-1; CDR3 protein: CSVEGLSQGSTKGDYEQYF
clone size: .; J gene: TRBJ2-5; V gene: TRBV7-8; CDR3 protein: CASSLVSGGADETQYF
clone size: .; J gene: TRBJ2-1; V gene: TRBV6-2/TRBV6-3; CDR3 protein: CASSYGLAGGNEQFF
clone size: .; J gene: TRBJ1-1; V gene: TRBV7-6; CDR3 protein: CASSLRVTNTEAFF
clone size: .; J gene: TRBJ1-2; V gene: TRBV29-1; CDR3 protein: CSVRTAYNYGYTF
clone size: .; J gene: TRBJ2-1; V gene: TRBV20-1; CDR3 protein: CSARDPGTQHNEQFF
clone size: .; J gene: TRBJ2-4; V gene: TRBV12-3/TRBV12-4; CDR3 protein: CASARSGTNIAKNIQYF
clone size: .; J gene: TRBJ2-7; V gene: TRBV9; CDR3 protein: CASSVGGASEQYF
clone size: .; J gene: TRBJ1-6; V gene: TRBV7-3; CDR3 protein: CASSLTTGQGNSPLHF